The T cell receptor (beta chain) under discussion was sequenced for a study of blood T cell repertoires in COVID-19. Germline CDR1 and CDR2: MNHEY and SVGAGI. The CDR3 covers 15 residues. Trimming removed 4 bases at V and 5 bases at J, with 17 bases between. The assay was immunoSEQ multiplex PCR, and TCRdb's table has in-frame clones only and misses some. This table has some 270,000 clones, roughly 85% appearing once. What was sequenced was peripheral blood. This receptor was identified in a woman aged 65 to 85 with acute or convalescent COVID-19. The chain is built from TRBV6-5 and TRBJ1-2, with a possible D match to TRBD1 (5 bases). The CDR3 region is CASSSRGVRPYGYTF. CDR3 nucleotide sequence: TGTGCCAGCAGTTCCCGGGGGGTGAGGCCTTATGGCTACACCTTC.